The source of this T cell receptor beta chain is a study of blood T cell repertoires in COVID-19. About the study: Italy, Spain and the United States were the sources of the convalescent and acute COVID-19 samples. In each case, the material was cDNA or gDNA derived from T cells, B-cell-depleted T cells, or PBMCs.

This clone was counted a single time. J gave up 8 bases and V 5 bases, and 12 bases lay outside the gene matches. Looked up from germline, CDR1 is SGHTA and CDR2 is FQGNSA. The CDR3 contains 15 residues. Authors' methods: Reference gene primer amplification in the assay estimated nucleated cell counts. Generated by immunoSEQ multiplex PCR, the TCRdb table keeps only in-frame clones and is missing some. V, J and clone size derive from that table, while D and trimming were established from the DNA sequence. The top ten hold almost 5% of the sample, which has around 200,000 clones, 70% to 90% seen once. The clonotype originates from a woman over 75 with acute or convalescent COVID-19. The chain links TRBV7-2 to TRBJ1-2, with 9 nucleotides matching TRBD1. Sequenced input: peripheral blood. In nucleotides, the CDR3 is TGTGCCAGCAGCCCAGGACAGGGGCCCTTGTTCGGCTACACCTTC. Translating gives CASSPGQGPLFGYTF.